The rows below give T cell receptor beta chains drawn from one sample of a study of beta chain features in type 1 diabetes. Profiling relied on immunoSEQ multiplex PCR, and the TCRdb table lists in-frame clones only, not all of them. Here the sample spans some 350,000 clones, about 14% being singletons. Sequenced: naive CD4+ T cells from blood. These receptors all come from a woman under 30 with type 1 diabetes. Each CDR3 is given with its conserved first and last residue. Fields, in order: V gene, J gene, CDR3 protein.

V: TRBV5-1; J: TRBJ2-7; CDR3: CASSLDPGTRYEQYF
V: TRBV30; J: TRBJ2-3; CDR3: CAWSPNYDTQYF
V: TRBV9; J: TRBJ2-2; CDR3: CASRPRDSGIGELFF
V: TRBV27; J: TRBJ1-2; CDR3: CASTRDRNYGYTF
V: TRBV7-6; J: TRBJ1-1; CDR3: CASSLWVLAPFF
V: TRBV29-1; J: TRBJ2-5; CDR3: CSVDQGSGETQYF
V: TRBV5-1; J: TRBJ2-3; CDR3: CASSSKWGTGGSTDTQYF
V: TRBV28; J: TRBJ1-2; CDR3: CASSSGQGHGYTF
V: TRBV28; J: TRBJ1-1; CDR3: CASSLSHSGTEAFF
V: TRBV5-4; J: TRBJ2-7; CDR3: CASSRDGSYEQYF
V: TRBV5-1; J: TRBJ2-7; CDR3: CASRKGLSSYEQYF
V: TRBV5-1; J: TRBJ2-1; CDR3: CASSLAPGSSYNEQFF
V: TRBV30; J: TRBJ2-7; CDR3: CAWNGGRREQYF
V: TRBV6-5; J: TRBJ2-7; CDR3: CASSYEAGGRYEQYF